This record concerns one T cell receptor beta chain sequence. The sample belongs to a study of blood T cell repertoires in COVID-19. In the study overall: Nucleic acid was either cDNA or gDNA, and it came from T cells, B-cell-depleted T cells, or PBMCs.

Per the study methods: Amplification from reference gene primers served as the basis for estimated nucleated cell counts. Only in-frame clones appear in the TCRdb table, and some are missing; sequencing was by immunoSEQ multiplex PCR. The DNA gave D and trimming, while V, J and clone size come from that table. Among more than 25,000 clones, around 63% were seen once, and the ten largest hold about a sixth. Trimming cost V 4 bases and J 7 bases; bases outside gene matches: 11. Germline V CDR1 and CDR2: KGHSH, LQKENI. This CDR3 spans 16 amino acids. This sequence originates from a human donor in a cohort sampled during active COVID-19. The sequenced sample consisted of peripheral blood. This sequence joins TRBV18 and TRBJ2-7, with 12 bases matching TRBD2. The CDR3, as DNA: TGTGCCAGCTCACAGTTGACTAGCGGGGGCCCGTGGGAGCAGTACTTC. Amino acids: CASSQLTSGGPWEQYF.